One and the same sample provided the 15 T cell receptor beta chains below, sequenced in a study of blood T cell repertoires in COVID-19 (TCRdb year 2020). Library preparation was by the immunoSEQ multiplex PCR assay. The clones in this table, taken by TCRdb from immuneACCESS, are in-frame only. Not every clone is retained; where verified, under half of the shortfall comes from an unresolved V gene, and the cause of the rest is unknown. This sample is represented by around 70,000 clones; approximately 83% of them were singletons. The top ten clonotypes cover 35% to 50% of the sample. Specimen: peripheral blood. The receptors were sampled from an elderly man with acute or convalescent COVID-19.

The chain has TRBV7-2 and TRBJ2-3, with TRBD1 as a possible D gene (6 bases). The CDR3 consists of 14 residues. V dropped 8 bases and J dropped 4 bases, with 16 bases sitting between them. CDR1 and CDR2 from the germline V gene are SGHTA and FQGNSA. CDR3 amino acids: CASRSRGEADTQYF. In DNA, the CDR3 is TGTGCCAGCCGATCCAGGGGAGAGGCAGATACGCAGTATTTT.

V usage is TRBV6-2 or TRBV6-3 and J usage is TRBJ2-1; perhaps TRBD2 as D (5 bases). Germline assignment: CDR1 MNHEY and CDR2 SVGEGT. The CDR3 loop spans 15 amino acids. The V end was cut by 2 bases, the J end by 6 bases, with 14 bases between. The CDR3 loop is CASSYEDYMGNEQFF. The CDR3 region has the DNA TGTGCCAGCAGTTACGAAGACTACATGGGCAATGAGCAGTTCTTC.

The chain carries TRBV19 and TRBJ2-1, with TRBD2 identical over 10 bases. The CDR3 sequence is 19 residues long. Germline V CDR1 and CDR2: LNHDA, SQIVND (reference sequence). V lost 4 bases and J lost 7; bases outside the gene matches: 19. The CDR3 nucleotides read TGTGCCAGTAGTAGGGAGAGCGGGGGGGCCAGATCCATCCAAAATGAGCAGTTCTTC. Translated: CASSRESGGARSIQNEQFF.

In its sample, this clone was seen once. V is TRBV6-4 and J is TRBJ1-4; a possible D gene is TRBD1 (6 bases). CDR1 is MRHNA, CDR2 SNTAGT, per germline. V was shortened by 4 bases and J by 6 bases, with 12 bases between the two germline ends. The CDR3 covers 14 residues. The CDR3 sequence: CASSAEAGDEKLFF. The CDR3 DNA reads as TGTGCCAGCAGTGCGGAGGCAGGGGATGAAAAACTGTTTTTT.

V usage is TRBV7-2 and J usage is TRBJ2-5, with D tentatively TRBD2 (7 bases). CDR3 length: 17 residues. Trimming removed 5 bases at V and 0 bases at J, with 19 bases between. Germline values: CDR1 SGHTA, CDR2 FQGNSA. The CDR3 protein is CASSKLGGALYQETQYF. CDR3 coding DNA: TGTGCCAGCAGCAAATTAGGGGGGGCATTGTACCAAGAGACCCAGTACTTC.

The CDR3 DNA sequence: TGCAGTGCTGGGGGGAGGACTGAAGCTTTCTTT. Translating it yields CSAGGRTEAFF. The chain has TRBV20-1 and TRBJ1-1; possible D gene TRBD1, 5 bases. Trimming pared 5 bases from V and 5 bases from J, leaving 9 bases between. This CDR3 spans 11 amino acids. Germline V gene lookup returns CDR1 DFQATT and CDR2 SNEGSKA (reference sequence).

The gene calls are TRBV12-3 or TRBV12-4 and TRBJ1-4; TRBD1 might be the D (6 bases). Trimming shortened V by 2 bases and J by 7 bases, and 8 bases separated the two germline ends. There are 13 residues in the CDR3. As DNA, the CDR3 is TGTGCCAGCAGTTTACAGGGGAGTGAAAAACTGTTTTTT. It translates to CASSLQGSEKLFF.

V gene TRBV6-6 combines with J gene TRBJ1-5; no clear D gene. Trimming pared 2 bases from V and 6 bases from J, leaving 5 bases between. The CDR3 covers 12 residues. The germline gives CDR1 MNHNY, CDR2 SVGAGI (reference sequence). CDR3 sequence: CASSYGSQPQHF. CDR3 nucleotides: TGTGCCAGCAGTTACGGCAGTCAGCCCCAGCATTTT.

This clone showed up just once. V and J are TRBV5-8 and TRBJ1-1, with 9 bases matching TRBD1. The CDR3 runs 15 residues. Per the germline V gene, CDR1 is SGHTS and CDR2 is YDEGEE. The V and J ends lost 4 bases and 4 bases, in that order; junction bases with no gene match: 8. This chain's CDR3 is CASSTTGTGRTEAFF. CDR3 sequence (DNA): TGTGCCAGCAGCACTACCGGGACAGGGCGCACTGAAGCTTTCTTT.

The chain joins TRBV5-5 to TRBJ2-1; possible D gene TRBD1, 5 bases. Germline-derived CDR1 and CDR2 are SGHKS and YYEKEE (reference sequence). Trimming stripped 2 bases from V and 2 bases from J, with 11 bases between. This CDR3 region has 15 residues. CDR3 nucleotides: TGTGCCAGCAGCTTCTTGGACAATCCCTACAATGAGCAGTTCTTC. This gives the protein CASSFLDNPYNEQFF.

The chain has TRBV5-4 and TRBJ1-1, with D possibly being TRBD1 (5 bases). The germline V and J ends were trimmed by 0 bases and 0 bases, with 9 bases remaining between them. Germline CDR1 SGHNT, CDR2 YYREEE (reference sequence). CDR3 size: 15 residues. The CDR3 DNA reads TGTGCCAGCAGCTTGGGGTGGGGCGTGAACACTGAAGCTTTCTTT. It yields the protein CASSLGWGVNTEAFF.

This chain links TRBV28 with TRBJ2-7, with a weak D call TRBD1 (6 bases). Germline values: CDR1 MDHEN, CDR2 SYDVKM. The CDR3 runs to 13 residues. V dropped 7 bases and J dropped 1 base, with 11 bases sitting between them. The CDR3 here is CASIFQGSYEQYF. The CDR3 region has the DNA TGTGCCAGCATTTTCCAGGGGTCCTACGAGCAGTACTTC.

The DNA for the CDR3 is TGTGCCAGCAGCTTCGGGACAGGGAATCAGCCCCAGCATTTT. Amino acids: CASSFGTGNQPQHF. The chain joins TRBV5-4 to TRBJ1-5, with TRBD1 matching over 9 bases. This CDR3 is built from 14 residues. J was trimmed by 4 bases and V by 2 bases; bases with no gene match: 1. Per germline, CDR1 SGHNT and CDR2 YYREEE (reference sequence).

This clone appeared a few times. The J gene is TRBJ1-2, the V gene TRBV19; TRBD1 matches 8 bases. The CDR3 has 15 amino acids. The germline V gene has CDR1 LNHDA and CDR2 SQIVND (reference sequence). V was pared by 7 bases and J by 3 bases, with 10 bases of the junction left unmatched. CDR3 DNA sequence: TGTGCCAGTACCCCATTGGGGACAGGAGACTATGGCTACACCTTC. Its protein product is CASTPLGTGDYGYTF.

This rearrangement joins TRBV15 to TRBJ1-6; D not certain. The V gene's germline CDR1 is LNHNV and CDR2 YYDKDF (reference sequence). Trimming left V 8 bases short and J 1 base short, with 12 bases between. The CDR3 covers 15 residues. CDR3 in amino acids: CATSKTGSYNSPLHF. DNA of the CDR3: TGTGCCACCTCTAAAACCGGGTCCTATAATTCACCCCTCCACTTT.